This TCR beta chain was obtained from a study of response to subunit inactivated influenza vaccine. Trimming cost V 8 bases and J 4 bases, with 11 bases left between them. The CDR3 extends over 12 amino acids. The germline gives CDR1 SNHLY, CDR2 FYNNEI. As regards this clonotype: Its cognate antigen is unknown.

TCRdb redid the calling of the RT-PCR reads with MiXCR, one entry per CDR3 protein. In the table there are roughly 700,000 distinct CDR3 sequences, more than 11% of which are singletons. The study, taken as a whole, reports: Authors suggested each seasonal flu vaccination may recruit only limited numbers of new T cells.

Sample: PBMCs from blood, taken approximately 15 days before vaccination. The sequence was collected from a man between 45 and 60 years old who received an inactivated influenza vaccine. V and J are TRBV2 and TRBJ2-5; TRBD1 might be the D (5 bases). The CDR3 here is CASWARVETQYF. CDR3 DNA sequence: TGTGCCAGCTGGGCCAGGGTAGAGACCCAGTACTTC.